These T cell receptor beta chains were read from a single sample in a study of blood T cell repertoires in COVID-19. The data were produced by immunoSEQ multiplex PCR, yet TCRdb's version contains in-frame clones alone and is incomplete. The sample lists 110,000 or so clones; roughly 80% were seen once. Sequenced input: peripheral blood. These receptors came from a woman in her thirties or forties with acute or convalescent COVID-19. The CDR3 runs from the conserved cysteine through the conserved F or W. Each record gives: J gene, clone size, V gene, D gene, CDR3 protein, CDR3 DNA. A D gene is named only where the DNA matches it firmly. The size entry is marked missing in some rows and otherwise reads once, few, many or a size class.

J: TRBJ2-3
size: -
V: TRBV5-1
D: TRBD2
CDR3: CASGVLAGGPEDTQYF
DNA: TGCGCCAGCGGCGTACTAGCGGGGGGGCCTGAAGATACGCAGTATTTT

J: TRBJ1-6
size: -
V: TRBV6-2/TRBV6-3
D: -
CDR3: CASSYSTPGQLHSPLHF
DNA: TGTGCCAGCAGTTACTCGACTCCCGGACAGCTTCATTCACCCCTCCACTTT

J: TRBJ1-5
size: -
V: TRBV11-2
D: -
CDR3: CASSLTSKSGGDQPQHF
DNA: TGTGCCAGCAGCTTAACATCGAAATCGGGAGGTGATCAGCCCCAGCATTTT

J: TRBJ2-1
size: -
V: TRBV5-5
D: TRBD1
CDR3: CASSLPGQGQFF
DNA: TGTGCCAGCAGCCTCCCGGGACAGGGTCAGTTCTTC

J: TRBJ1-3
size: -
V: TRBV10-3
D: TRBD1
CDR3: CAIRGQGARNTIYF
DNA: TGTGCCATCAGGGGACAGGGGGCAAGGAACACCATATATTTT

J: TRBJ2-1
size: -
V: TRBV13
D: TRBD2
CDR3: CASSSPGLANNEQFF
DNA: TGTGCCAGCAGCTCCCCGGGACTAGCGAACAATGAGCAGTTCTTC

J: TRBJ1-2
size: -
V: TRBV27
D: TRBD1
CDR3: CASSPWTGHNYGYTF
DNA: TGTGCCAGCAGTCCATGGACAGGGCATAACTATGGCTACACCTTC

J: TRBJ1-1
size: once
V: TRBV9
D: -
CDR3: CASSGRGISEAFF
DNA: TGTGCCAGCAGCGGAAGAGGTATCTCTGAAGCTTTCTTT

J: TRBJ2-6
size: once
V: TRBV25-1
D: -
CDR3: CASMRNEGAGANVLTF
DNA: TGTGCCAGCATGAGAAACGAGGGGGCTGGGGCCAACGTCCTGACTTTC

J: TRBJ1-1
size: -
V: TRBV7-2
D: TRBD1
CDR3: CASSAVQGTEAFF
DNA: TGTGCCAGCAGCGCAGTACAGGGGACTGAAGCTTTCTTT

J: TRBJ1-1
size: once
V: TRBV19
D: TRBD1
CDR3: CASSIGLTGPNTEAFF
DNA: TGTGCCAGTAGTATAGGCCTGACAGGGCCGAACACTGAAGCTTTCTTT

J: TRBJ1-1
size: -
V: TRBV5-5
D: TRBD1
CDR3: CASSWGQGRTEAFF
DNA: TGTGCCAGCAGCTGGGGACAGGGGAGGACTGAAGCTTTCTTT

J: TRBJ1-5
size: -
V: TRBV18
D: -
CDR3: CASSLFDSGAQPQHF
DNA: TGTGCCAGCTCACTCTTTGACAGTGGGGCACAGCCCCAGCATTTT

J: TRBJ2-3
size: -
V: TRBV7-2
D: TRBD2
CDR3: CASSSLAGTVTDTQYF
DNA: TGTGCCAGCAGCTCACTAGCGGGTACCGTCACAGATACGCAGTATTTT

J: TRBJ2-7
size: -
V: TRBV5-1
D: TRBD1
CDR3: CASSQGTGNIYEQYF
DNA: TGCGCCAGCAGCCAGGGGACAGGTAACATTTACGAGCAGTACTTC

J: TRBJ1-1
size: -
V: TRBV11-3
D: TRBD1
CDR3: CASSSQGAATEAFF
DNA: TGTGCCAGCAGTTCTCAGGGGGCGGCGACTGAAGCTTTCTTT

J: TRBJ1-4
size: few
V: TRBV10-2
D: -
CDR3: CASQGHLETNEKLFF
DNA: TGCGCCAGCCAGGGACACCTGGAAACTAATGAAAAACTGTTTTTT

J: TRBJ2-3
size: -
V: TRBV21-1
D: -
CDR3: CASTRLSCGTDTQYF
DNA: TGTGCCAGCACGCGGCTAAGTTGTGGCACAGATACGCAGTATTTT

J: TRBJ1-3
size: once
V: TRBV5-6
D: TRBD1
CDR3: CASSMGDRRSGNTIYF
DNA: TGTGCCAGCAGCATGGGGGACAGGCGCTCTGGAAACACCATATATTTT

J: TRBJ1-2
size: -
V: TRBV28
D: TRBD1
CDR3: CASSLSTGTVYGYTF
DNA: TGTGCCAGCAGTTTAAGTACCGGGACAGTCTATGGCTACACCTTC

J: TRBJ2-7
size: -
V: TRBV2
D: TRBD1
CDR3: CASAPTGGFLEQYF
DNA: TGTGCCAGCGCCCCCACAGGGGGCTTTTTGGAGCAGTACTTC

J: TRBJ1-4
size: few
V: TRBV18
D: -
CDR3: CASSQNWATGGEKLFF
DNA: TGTGCCAGCTCACAAAACTGGGCCACGGGGGGTGAAAAACTGTTTTTT

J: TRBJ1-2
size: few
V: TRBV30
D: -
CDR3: CAFSYTGSGGYTF
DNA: TGTGCCTTCTCTTACACAGGCTCAGGGGGCTACACCTTC

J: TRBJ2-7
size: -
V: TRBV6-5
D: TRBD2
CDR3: CASSYSTSGVYEQYF
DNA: TGTGCCAGCAGTTACTCGACTAGCGGGGTTTACGAGCAGTACTTC

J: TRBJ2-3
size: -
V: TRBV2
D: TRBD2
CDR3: CASSDRLAGGTDTQYF
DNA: TGTGCCAGCAGTGACCGACTAGCGGGGGGCACAGATACGCAGTATTTT

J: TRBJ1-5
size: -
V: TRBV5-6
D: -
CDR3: CASSRLTTKQPQHF
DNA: TGTGCCAGCAGCCGCCTGACAACGAAGCAGCCCCAGCATTTT

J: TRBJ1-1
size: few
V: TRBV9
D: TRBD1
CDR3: CASSVAGTGFTEAFF
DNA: TGTGCCAGCAGCGTAGCCGGGACAGGGTTCACTGAAGCTTTCTTT

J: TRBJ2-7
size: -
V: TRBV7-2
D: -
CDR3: CASSFYTSSYEQYF
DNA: TGTGCCAGCAGCTTTTACACCAGCTCCTACGAGCAGTACTTC

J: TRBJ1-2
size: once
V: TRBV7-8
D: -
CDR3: CASSLSVANGYTF
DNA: TGTGCCAGCAGCTTAAGTGTCGCTAATGGCTACACCTTC

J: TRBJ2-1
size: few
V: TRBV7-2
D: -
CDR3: CASSLLIEQFF
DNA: TGTGCCAGCAGCTTACTTATTGAGCAGTTCTTC

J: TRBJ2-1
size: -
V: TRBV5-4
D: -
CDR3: CASSLAGGWDWYEQFF
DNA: TGTGCCAGCAGCTTGGCCGGGGGATGGGATTGGTATGAGCAGTTCTTC

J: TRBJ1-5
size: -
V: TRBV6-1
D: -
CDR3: CASKGGDQPQHF
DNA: TGTGCCAGCAAGGGCGGGGATCAGCCCCAGCATTTT

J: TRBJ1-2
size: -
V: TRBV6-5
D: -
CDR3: CASKFGEYGYTF
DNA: TGTGCCAGCAAATTCGGGGAGTATGGCTACACCTTC

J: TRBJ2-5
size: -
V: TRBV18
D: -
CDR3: CASSPRRSIGGEETQYF
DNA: TGTGCCAGCTCACCTCGGAGGTCTATAGGGGGAGAAGAGACCCAGTACTTC

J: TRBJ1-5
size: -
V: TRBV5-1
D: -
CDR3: CASSFGENQPQHF
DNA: TGCGCCAGCAGCTTCGGGGAGAATCAGCCCCAGCATTTT

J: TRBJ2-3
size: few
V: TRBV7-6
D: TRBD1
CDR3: CASSSGTGYPDTQYF
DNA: TGTGCCAGCAGCTCCGGGACAGGGTACCCAGATACGCAGTATTTT

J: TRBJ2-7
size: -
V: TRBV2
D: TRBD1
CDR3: CAGSSGTGLEQYF
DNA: TGTGCCGGAAGTTCCGGGACAGGGTTGGAGCAGTACTTC

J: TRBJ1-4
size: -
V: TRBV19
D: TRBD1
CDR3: CARRIGTGDEKLFF
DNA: TGTGCCAGACGGATAGGGACAGGGGATGAAAAACTGTTTTTT

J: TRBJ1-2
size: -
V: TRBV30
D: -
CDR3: CAWQGNYGYTF
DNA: TGTGCCTGGCAGGGTAACTATGGCTACACCTTC

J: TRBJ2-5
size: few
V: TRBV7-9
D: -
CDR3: CASSFDRTNQETQYF
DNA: TGTGCCAGCAGCTTTGACCGGACTAATCAAGAGACCCAGTACTTC

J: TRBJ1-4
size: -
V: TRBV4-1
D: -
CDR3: CASSTTTVIEKLFF
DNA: TGCGCCAGCAGCACCACAACAGTTATAGAAAAACTGTTTTTT

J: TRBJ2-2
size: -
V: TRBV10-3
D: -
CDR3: CAISHGGNTGELFF
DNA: TGTGCCATCAGCCACGGGGGGAACACCGGGGAGCTGTTTTTT

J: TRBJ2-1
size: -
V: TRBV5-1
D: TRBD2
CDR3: CASSSGLAGGPGYNEQFF
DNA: TGCGCCAGCAGCTCAGGACTAGCGGGGGGGCCGGGCTACAATGAGCAGTTCTTC

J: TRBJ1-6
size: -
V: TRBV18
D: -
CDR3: CASSPNRRGSYNSPLHF
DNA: TGTGCCAGCTCACCGAATCGCCGGGGATCCTATAATTCACCCCTCCACTTT

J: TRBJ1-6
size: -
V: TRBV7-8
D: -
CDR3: CASSPWQGYDSPLHF
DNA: TGTGCCAGCAGCCCGTGGCAGGGTTATGATTCACCCCTCCACTTT

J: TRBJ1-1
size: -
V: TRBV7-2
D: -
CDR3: CASSRLNSNTEAFF
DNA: TGTGCCAGCAGCCGGTTAAACTCCAACACTGAAGCTTTCTTT

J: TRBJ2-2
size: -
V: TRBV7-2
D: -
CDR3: CASSFSRGNTGELFF
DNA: TGTGCCAGCAGCTTCTCGCGGGGGAACACCGGGGAGCTGTTTTTT

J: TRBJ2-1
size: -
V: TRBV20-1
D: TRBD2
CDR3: CSASMDPGPGTSLNEQFF
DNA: TGCAGTGCTAGTATGGACCCGGGACCCGGGACTAGTCTCAATGAGCAGTTCTTC